This record covers a single T cell receptor beta chain. The data derive from a study of blood T cell repertoires in COVID-19. Whole-study context: The United States, Italy and Spain provided the acute and convalescent COVID-19 samples. The cDNA or gDNA used as material had been derived from T cells, B-cell-depleted T cells, or PBMCs.

The Seattle site enrolled patients during active infection and followed them longitudinally. As processed by the authors: Amplifying reference gene primers gave estimates of nucleated cell counts. Sequencing used immunoSEQ multiplex PCR; TCRdb keeps in-frame clones, though not all of them. That table is the source of V, J and clone size, and D and trimming were worked out from the DNA. This table has a few hundred thousand clones, almost 90% appearing once. The V segment lost 3 bases and the J segment 7 bases; nucleotides outside the gene matches: 8. CDR1 MDHEN and CDR2 SYDVKM come from the germline V gene. The CDR3 has 14 residues.

J is TRBJ2-7 and V is TRBV28; 8 bases fit TRBD2. The sequencing sample was made of peripheral blood. The source is a woman aged 25 to 39 with COVID-19, enrolled during active disease. For the CDR3, the DNA is TGTGCCAGCAGTTTTTCCCGGCTAGCGGGTGAGCAGTACTTC. It is translated as CASSFSRLAGEQYF.